These 23 T cell receptor beta chains came from one sample sequenced in a study of T cell responses to AZD1222 COVID-19 vaccine. Measured with immunoSEQ multiplex PCR; TCRdb has only the in-frame clones, and not every one. Of about 160,000 clones listed, roughly nine tenths are singletons. The sequences come from peripheral blood, collected on day 0 of AZD1222 vaccination. The origin of the receptors is an adult in good health.

This clone is a singleton in its sample. This chain links TRBV29-1 with TRBJ2-7; a possible D gene is TRBD1 (5 bases). V shed 1 base and J shed 0 bases, with 19 bases lying between them. The CDR3 has 17 residues. Germline loops: CDR1 SQVTM, CDR2 ANQGSEA. The CDR3 nucleotides read TGCAGCGTTGAAGGTCGGGTTAAGGGGCCGAACTCCTACGAGCAGTACTTC. Encoded protein: CSVEGRVKGPNSYEQYF.

This chain connects TRBV5-8 to TRBJ2-3; D may correspond to TRBD1 or TRBD2 (5 bases each). Trimming took 6 bases from V and 3 from J, leaving 11 bases between them. Germline V gives CDR1 SGHTS, CDR2 YDEGEE. CDR3 length equals 13 residues. DNA of the CDR3: TGTGCCAGCAATTCTTGGGGGACAGATACGCAGTATTTT. Protein sequence: CASNSWGTDTQYF.

The chain has TRBV4-2 and TRBJ1-1, with 7 positions matching TRBD1. The V gene end was trimmed by 0 bases and the J gene end by 8 bases; junction bases not matched to a gene: 6. The CDR3 runs 14 residues. CDR1 and CDR2 (germline): LGHNA, YNFKEQ. The CDR3: CASSQDRDRLEAFF. CDR3 DNA: TGTGCCAGCAGCCAAGACCGGGACAGACTCGAAGCTTTCTTT.

The sample holds a few counts of this clone. The chain joins TRBV5-6 to TRBJ1-1; D not resolved. V was pared by 2 bases and J by 2 bases, with 19 bases between. This CDR3 spans 17 amino acids. Per the germline V gene, CDR1 is SGHDT and CDR2 is YYEEEE. The CDR3 DNA reads as TGTGCCAGCAGCTTACCGAGCAGGAGGGCGAAAAACACTGAAGCTTTCTTT. Its translation: CASSLPSRRAKNTEAFF.

The chain uses TRBV11-2 and TRBJ2-2, with D possibly being TRBD2 (6 bases). The V gene lost 8 bases and the J gene lost 6 bases, with 19 bases spanning the gap. The CDR3 has 15 amino acids. CDR1 is SGHAT, CDR2 FQNNGV, per germline. The CDR3 protein is CASRTGLISPGELFF. CDR3 sequence (DNA): TGTGCCAGCCGGACGGGACTCATCTCACCCGGGGAGCTGTTTTTT.

The V call is TRBV11-3, the J call TRBJ2-7; 11 bases line up with TRBD1. The junction had 6 bases not matched to a gene; V was cut back by 4 bases and J by 4 bases. Germline values: CDR1 SGHNT, CDR2 YENEEA. This CDR3 is 15 amino acids long. The CDR3 DNA reads as TGTGCCAGCAGCTCCCGGACAGGGGGCCGTTACGAGCAGTACTTC. Translated: CASSSRTGGRYEQYF. Full variable domain (outside the CDR3, taken from reference TRBV11-3 and TRBJ2-7): EAGVVQSPRYKIIEKKQPVAFWCNPISGHNTLYWYLQNLGQGPELLIRYENEEAVDDSQLPKDRFSAERLKGVDSTLKIQPAELGDSAVYLCASSSRTGGRYEQYFGPGTRLTVT.

The count of this clone is one. The chain joins TRBV5-1 to TRBJ1-4; D is ambiguous. Germline V CDR1 and CDR2: SGHRS, YFSETQ. V was cut by 0 bases and J by 8 bases, with 11 bases left in between. This CDR3 is 14 amino acids long. The CDR3 loop reads CASSLGGPREKLFF. CDR3 DNA: TGCGCCAGCAGCTTGGGAGGGCCACGCGAAAAACTGTTTTTT. Complete variable domain (other parts from reference TRBV5-1 and TRBJ1-4): KAGVTQTPRYLIKTRGQQVTLSCSPISGHRSVSWYQQTPGQGLQFLFEYFSETQRNKGNFPGRFSGRQFSNSRSEMNVSTLELGDSALYLCASSLGGPREKLFFGSGTQLSVL.

The chain has TRBV5-5 and TRBJ2-7; 8 nucleotides agree with TRBD2. V shed 0 bases, J shed 3 bases, and the junction held 8 bases outside the gene matches. The CDR3 runs 16 residues. Looked up from germline, CDR1 is SGHKS and CDR2 is YYEKEE (reference sequence). The CDR3 sequence is CASSLAANSGSYEQYF. The CDR3, as DNA: TGTGCCAGCAGCTTGGCAGCGAACAGCGGGAGCTACGAGCAGTACTTC.

The V gene is TRBV5-6, the J gene TRBJ1-1, with D uncertain. The CDR3 has 13 residues. Germline CDR1 is SGHDT and CDR2 is YYEEEE. V dropped 1 base and J dropped 6 bases, with 10 bases sitting between them. This CDR3 is CASSLMGVPEAFF. The CDR3 bases are TGTGCCAGCAGCTTGATGGGAGTACCTGAAGCTTTCTTT.

The V and J genes are TRBV5-8 and TRBJ2-1; 8 bases map to TRBD2. The CDR3 has 15 amino acids. CDR1 is SGHTS, CDR2 YDEGEE, per germline. J lost 8 bases, V lost 3 bases, and 10 bases had no gene match. CDR3 protein: CASSSFREGRDEQFF. CDR3 DNA: TGTGCCAGCAGCTCATTCCGGGAGGGCCGCGATGAGCAGTTCTTC. The variable domain in full, completed from reference TRBV5-8 and TRBJ2-1, reads EAGVTQSPTHLIKTRGQQATLRCSPISGHTSVYWYQQALGLGLQFLLWYDEGEERNRGNFPPRFSGRQFPNYSSELNVNALELEDSALYLCASSSFREGRDEQFFGPGTRLTVL.

V is TRBV19 and J is TRBJ2-2; 7 positions agree with TRBD2. The length of the CDR3 is 15 residues. The V gene's germline CDR1 is LNHDA and CDR2 SQIVND (reference sequence). Losses at the gene ends were 7 bases for V and 3 bases for J; bases not matched to a gene: 8. The CDR3: CASKQRGLYTGELFF. The CDR3 DNA reads as TGTGCCAGTAAACAGCGGGGCCTTTACACCGGGGAGCTGTTTTTT.

This rearrangement joins TRBV7-9 to TRBJ1-1, with D maybe TRBD1 (6 bases). Germline V gives CDR1 SEHNR, CDR2 FQNEAQ (reference sequence). This CDR3 comprises 13 residues. V lost 9 bases and J 7 bases, leaving 18 bases between the germline ends. The CDR3 DNA sequence: TGTGCCAGTTACGGACAGTCAAGGGGTGAAGCTTTCTTT. Translating it yields CASYGQSRGEAFF.

This chain links TRBV28 with TRBJ1-5, with D possibly TRBD1 on 5 matching bases. V was trimmed by 3 bases and J by 0 bases, leaving 9 bases between them. Germline-derived CDR1 and CDR2 are MDHEN and SYDVKM. The CDR3 consists of 15 residues. This chain's CDR3 is CASSLGGGSNQPQHF. The CDR3 nucleotides read TGTGCCAGCAGTTTGGGGGGGGGTAGCAATCAGCCCCAGCATTTT.

The chain links TRBV2 to TRBJ1-2; a possible D gene is TRBD1 (6 bases). From germline, CDR1 is SNHLY and CDR2 FYNNEI. The CDR3 has 13 amino acids. V lost 4 bases, J lost 2 bases, and 8 bases lay in between. The CDR3 protein is CASSAQGNYGYTF. CDR3 nucleotides: TGTGCCAGCAGTGCACAGGGAAACTATGGCTACACCTTC. Filled out from reference TRBV2 and TRBJ1-2, the complete variable domain reads EPEVTQTPSHQVTQMGQEVILRCVPISNHLYFYWYRQILGQKVEFLVSFYNNEISEKSEIFDDQFSVERPDGSNFTLKIRSTKLEDSAMYFCASSAQGNYGYTFGSGTRLTVV.

V and J are TRBV2 and TRBJ1-1; perhaps TRBD1 as D (5 bases). The CDR3 extends over 13 amino acids. Germline V CDR1 and CDR2: SNHLY, FYNNEI. Trimming removed 8 bases from V and 3 bases from J, with 13 bases in between. The CDR3 region has the DNA TGTGCCAGCGCGGGACCTTACTACACTGAAGCTTTCTTT. The encoded protein is CASAGPYYTEAFF.

This rearrangement joins TRBV7-9 to TRBJ2-5, with D perhaps TRBD2 (6 bases). Germline V CDR1 and CDR2: SEHNR, FQNEAQ (reference sequence). This CDR3 has 13 amino acids. V was cut by 5 bases and J by 4 bases, with 11 bases left in between. CDR3 DNA sequence: TGTGCCAGCAGCCTTAGCGGAGGAGAGACCCAGTACTTC. Protein product: CASSLSGGETQYF.

V is TRBV25-1 and J is TRBJ1-1, with D hard to call. V dropped 6 bases and J dropped 10 bases, with 24 bases sitting between them. In germline, CDR1 is MGHDK, CDR2 SYGVNS. There are 15 residues in the CDR3. The CDR3 reads CASRPLTWPPSGAFF. CDR3 sequence (DNA): TGTGCCAGCAGGCCCTTAACGTGGCCCCCGAGTGGAGCTTTCTTT. Based on the CDR3 plus reference TRBV25-1 and TRBJ1-1, the full variable domain is EADIYQTPRYLVIGTGKKITLECSQTMGHDKMYWYQQDPGMELHLIHYSYGVNSTEKGDLSSESTVSRIRTEHFPLTLESARPSHTSQYLCASRPLTWPPSGAFFGQGTRLTVV.

This chain connects TRBV28 to TRBJ2-7; D gene unclear. The V gene's germline CDR1 is MDHEN and CDR2 SYDVKM. V was clipped by 9 bases and J by 3 bases, with 12 bases between them. The CDR3 length is 12 residues. CDR3 region: CASQPTVYEQYF. The DNA of the CDR3 is TGTGCCAGTCAACCCACCGTCTACGAGCAGTACTTC.

The V call is TRBV2, the J call TRBJ1-2; a weak D match, TRBD1 (5 bases). The CDR3 spans 13 residues. V lost 7 bases, J lost 2 bases, and 11 bases lay in between. Germline values: CDR1 SNHLY, CDR2 FYNNEI. For the CDR3, the DNA is TGTGCCAGCAAGAGGAGGGACAACTATGGCTACACCTTC. Its protein is CASKRRDNYGYTF.

This clone has a single count. This rearrangement joins TRBV5-4 to TRBJ1-4, with TRBD1 as a possible D gene (5 bases). Deletions cut 0 bases from V and 7 bases from J, with 13 bases between. The CDR3 totals 15 residues. Germline V gene lookup returns CDR1 SGHNT and CDR2 YYREEE (reference sequence). The CDR3 DNA reads as TGTGCCAGCAGCTTGGAGTCAGGGCTCGGTGAAAAACTGTTTTTT. Its translation is CASSLESGLGEKLFF. Complete variable domain (other parts from reference TRBV5-4 and TRBJ1-4): ETGVTQSPTHLIKTRGQQVTLRCSSQSGHNTVSWYQQALGQGPQFIFQYYREEENGRGNFPPRFSGLQFPNYSSELNVNALELDDSALYLCASSLESGLGEKLFFGSGTQLSVL.

V usage is TRBV12-3 or TRBV12-4 and J usage is TRBJ2-7; D is ambiguous. Trimming took off 9 bases at V and 3 bases at J, with 12 bases between the two ends. This CDR3 is built from 12 residues. CDR3 nucleotide sequence: TGTGCCAGTAGAAGATCAGGCTACGAGCAGTACTTC. Translated: CASRRSGYEQYF.

J is TRBJ2-5 and V is TRBV7-9, with TRBD1 matching over 11 bases. This CDR3 region has 14 residues. V gave up 3 bases and J gave up 4 bases; unmatched junction bases: 1. In germline, CDR1 is SEHNR, CDR2 FQNEAQ (reference sequence). CDR3 region: CASSLGTGGETQYF. In DNA, the CDR3 is TGTGCCAGCAGCTTGGGGACAGGGGGAGAGACCCAGTACTTC.

J is TRBJ2-1 and V is TRBV6-4, with 7 bases lining up with TRBD1. CDR1 and CDR2 (germline): MRHNA, SNTAGT. The J segment lost 7 bases and the V segment lost 5 bases, leaving 17 bases of the junction unmatched. The length of the CDR3 is 17 residues. This chain's CDR3 is CASSHSPTGEILNEQFF. The CDR3 coding sequence is TGTGCCAGCAGTCATTCTCCCACAGGGGAAATTCTGAATGAGCAGTTCTTC.